What follows is one T cell receptor (beta chain) and its context. Its antigen is unknown. One base away there is no much larger clone; base qualities are not given. This specimen belongs to a study of blood T cell repertoires in COVID-19 (dated by TCRdb to about 2020). With regard to the full study: Samples from collaborators originated in the United States, Italy and Spain and spanned both the acute and convalescent phases of COVID-19. The prospective study material was composed of cDNA or gDNA derived from T cells, B-cell-depleted T cells, or PBMCs. Deeply sampled blood TCRbeta repertoires from subjects exposed to, actively infected with, or recovered from COVID-19 were included in the dataset. The repertoires were made available in a free public database intended to serve as a resource for research on the immune response to SARS-CoV-2. The samples were drawn from the first 160 participants of the ongoing ImmuneRACE study and from over 950 subjects provided by 6 global collaborators. Sample metadata almost always included a de-identified subject ID, COVID-19 status, age in years and sex. Where available, HLA class I and class II types were obtained from metadata supplied by the sample provider rather than from assay-based typing. Points the paper makes about the study in general: The amount of clinical and demographic metadata varied by source and participant and was provided uncurated.

The CDR3 contains 15 residues, cysteine and phenylalanine counted. The CDR3 DNA has 45 bases and is translated from base 1. Reading the germline V gene gives CDR1 MDHEN and CDR2 SYDVKM. V is pruned by 6 bases and J by 9 bases, leaving 10 bases of the junction without a gene match. TCRbeta CDR3 regions were amplified from genomic DNA using the immunoSEQ Assay, a bias-controlled multiplex PCR. The study's own analysis went as follows. Within the assay, amplification of reference gene primers was used to estimate how many nucleated cells each sample contained. To quantify the absolute abundance of each unique TCRbeta CDR3 rearrangement, sequence reads were collapsed and filtered. For each sample, productive Simpson clonality was calculated by taking the square root of Simpson's diversity index across productive rearrangements. As stored in TCRdb, this immuneACCESS dataset retains in-frame rearrangements with V and J assigned. A fraction of the clones does not appear; measured against another copy, unresolved V genes explain less than half of the discrepancy, and the remainder lacks a known reason. V, J and clone size reflect that table, while D and trimming were determined from the DNA. This sample comprises fewer than 250,000 clones, 82% of them detected only once. The ten largest clonotypes hold approximately 4.5% of the sample.

Collaborating institutions collected whole blood in K2EDTA tubes following their own protocols. For TCRbeta analysis, collaborators shipped samples as frozen whole blood, isolated PBMCs, or DNA extracted from either of those sample types. Sequencing input: peripheral blood. The sequence was collected from a woman in her 70s with acute or convalescent COVID-19. The V and J segments used are TRBV28 and TRBJ2-1; TRBD2 matches 11 bases in the middle. The DNA sequence is given as TGTGCCAGCAGGGCCGCTAGCGGGGGGAACACTGAGCAGTTCTTC. This translates into CASRAASGGNTEQFF. Reference TRBV28 and TRBJ2-1 proteins supply the regions before and after the CDR3; the full variable domain is: DVKVTQSSRYLVKRTGEKVFLECVQDMDHENMFWYRQDPGLGLRLIYFSYDVKMKEKGDIPEGYSVSREKKERFSLILESASTNQTSMYLCASRAASGGNTEQFFGPGTRLTVL.